The 21 T cell receptor beta chains listed next were all sequenced from one sample in a study of CD8+ T cells in alopecia areata. RNA was isolated and reverse transcribed to cDNA, the sequencing template. Measured with immunoSEQ multiplex PCR; TCRdb has only the in-frame clones, and not every one. The sample has roughly 200,000 clones, more than 60% seen once; the top ten hold 1.7%. The specimen comprised CD4+ T cells sorted from blood, sampled at week 0. These receptors came from a human donor with alopecia areata.

V gene TRBV2 combines with J gene TRBJ1-4; tentatively, D is TRBD1 (6 bases). The ends were cut back, 7 bases at V and 8 bases at J, with 20 bases in the middle. CDR1 SNHLY and CDR2 FYNNEI come from the germline V gene. The CDR3 is 15 residues long. As DNA, the CDR3 is TGTGCCAGCACTGCCTCAGGGGCTGGGGGAGAAAAACTGTTTTTT. It specifies CASTASGAGGEKLFF.

This chain connects TRBV29-1 to TRBJ1-1; D perhaps matches TRBD1 (5 bases). The germline V gene encodes CDR1 SQVTM and CDR2 ANQGSEA. The V end lost 7 bases, the J end lost 0 bases, and 12 bases lay between the germline ends. The CDR3 consists of 13 residues. CDR3 protein: CSASGLMNTEAFF. In DNA, the CDR3 is TGCAGCGCTTCGGGACTCATGAACACTGAAGCTTTCTTT. Supplemented by reference TRBV29-1 and TRBJ1-1, the full variable domain reads SAVISQKPSRDICQRGTSLTIQCQVDSQVTMMFWYRQQPGQSLTLIATANQGSEATYESGFVIDKFPISRPNLTFSTLTVSNMSPEDSSIYLCSASGLMNTEAFFGQGTRLTVV.

CDR3 protein: CASSPQTSSYEQYF. For the CDR3, the DNA is TGCGCCAGCAGCCCCCAGACTAGCTCCTACGAGCAGTACTTC. The chain links TRBV4-1 to TRBJ2-7; a weak D match, TRBD2 (6 bases). Trimming removed 4 bases from V and 0 bases from J, with 10 bases in between. CDR3 size: 14 residues. Germline values: CDR1 MGHRA, CDR2 YSYEKL.

This chain links TRBV2 with TRBJ1-5; 8 bases agree with TRBD1. V was clipped by 5 bases and J by 5 bases; unmatched bases: 5. This CDR3 comprises 14 residues. The V gene's germline CDR1 is SNHLY and CDR2 FYNNEI. CDR3 nucleotides: TGTGCCAGCAGTCCCGCACAGGGGGATCAGCCCCAGCATTTT. As protein: CASSPAQGDQPQHF.

The V gene is TRBV19, the J gene TRBJ2-7; D might be TRBD2 (5 bases). The germline CDR1 and CDR2 sequences are LNHDA and SQIVND (reference sequence). The CDR3 covers 13 residues. With 8 bases removed from V and 2 bases from J, the gap between germline ends came to 13 bases. DNA of the CDR3: TGTGCCAGTTCCGCGGGCCGCACCTACGAGCAGTACTTC. The encoded protein is CASSAGRTYEQYF.

Only a few counts were recorded for this clone. This chain joins TRBV29-1 and TRBJ1-1; D is possibly TRBD1 (6 bases). The CDR3 has 12 amino acids. V was pared by 4 bases and J by 7 bases, with 13 bases between. The germline gives CDR1 SQVTM, CDR2 ANQGSEA. CDR3 protein: CSVGFRQVEAFF. For the CDR3, the DNA is TGCAGCGTTGGGTTCCGACAGGTTGAAGCTTTCTTT.

The chain employs TRBV7-2 and TRBJ2-7, with D unclear. Germline values: CDR1 SGHTA, CDR2 FQGNSA. Deletions cut 5 bases from V and 4 bases from J, with 15 bases between. This CDR3 is built from 14 residues. CDR3 DNA sequence: TGTGCCAGCAGCGAATCTGGACGGTTATACGAGCAGTACTTC. It specifies CASSESGRLYEQYF.

The chain has TRBV25-1 and TRBJ2-1; D remains ambiguous. This CDR3 contains 14 residues. CDR1 is MGHDK and CDR2 is SYGVNS in the germline V gene. Trimming took 5 bases from V and 0 from J, leaving 8 bases between them. CDR3 protein: CASSPISSYNEQFF. The CDR3 coding sequence is TGTGCCAGCAGTCCCATAAGCTCCTACAATGAGCAGTTCTTC.

The V gene is TRBV11-2, the J gene TRBJ2-7; 8 nucleotides line up with TRBD1. J gave up 1 base and V 6 bases, and 8 bases lay outside the gene matches. This CDR3 comprises 15 residues. The V gene's germline CDR1 is SGHAT and CDR2 FQNNGV. This CDR3 reads CASSPGQGLSYEQYF. CDR3 nucleotides: TGTGCCAGCAGTCCAGGACAGGGCCTTTCCTACGAGCAGTACTTC. Full variable domain (rest looked up from reference TRBV11-2 and TRBJ2-7): EAGVAQSPRYKIIEKRQSVAFWCNPISGHATLYWYQQILGQGPKLLIQFQNNGVVDDSQLPKDRFSAERLKGVDSTLKIQPAKLEDSAVYLCASSPGQGLSYEQYFGPGTRLTVT.

The table lists this clone with a count of one. This chain links TRBV30 with TRBJ2-2; either TRBD1 or TRBD2 may fit D (5 bases each). V was pared by 3 bases and J by 9 bases, with 11 bases between. This CDR3 comprises 12 residues. Per the germline V gene, CDR1 is GTSNPN and CDR2 is SVGIG (reference sequence). As DNA, the CDR3 is TGTGCCTGGAGAGGGGACGACCGGGAGCTGTTTTTT. As protein: CAWRGDDRELFF.

This sequence joins TRBV5-1 and TRBJ2-5; the D is unclear. Per the germline V gene, CDR1 is SGHRS and CDR2 is YFSETQ. Trimming removed 2 bases from V and 5 bases from J, with 7 bases in between. The length of the CDR3 is 12 residues. The CDR3 region is CASSLEVETQYF. The CDR3, as DNA: TGCGCCAGCAGCTTAGAGGTTGAGACCCAGTACTTC. The full variable domain, in which reference TRBV5-1 and TRBJ2-5 provide the parts outside the CDR3, is KAGVTQTPRYLIKTRGQQVTLSCSPISGHRSVSWYQQTPGQGLQFLFEYFSETQRNKGNFPGRFSGRQFSNSRSEMNVSTLELGDSALYLCASSLEVETQYFGPGTRLLVL.

In this sample, this clone turned up a few times. The V gene is TRBV27, the J gene TRBJ1-2; the match to TRBD1 covers 9 bases. Germline V lookup: CDR1 MNHEY, CDR2 SMNVEV (reference sequence). Unmatched junction bases numbered 6, after V lost 0 bases and J lost 4 bases. This CDR3 comprises 16 residues. The CDR3 DNA sequence: TGTGCCAGCAGTTTATCGTTGGACAGGGGTTCCTATGGCTACACCTTC. It codes for CASSLSLDRGSYGYTF.

V gene TRBV13 combines with J gene TRBJ2-7, with 14 bases matching TRBD2. Looked up from germline, CDR1 is PRHDT and CDR2 is FYEKMQ (reference sequence). With 4 bases clipped from V and 3 bases from J, the junction kept 2 bases outside the gene matches. The CDR3 has 15 residues. CDR3 sequence: CASSSGLAGGYEQYF. DNA for the CDR3: TGTGCCAGCAGCTCTGGACTAGCGGGGGGCTACGAGCAGTACTTC.

This chain connects TRBV4-1 to TRBJ2-7, with 10 bases that match TRBD1. Losses at the gene ends were 0 bases for V and 9 bases for J; bases not matched to a gene: 8. CDR1 and CDR2 from the germline V gene are MGHRA and YSYEKL. The CDR3 covers 15 residues. CDR3 in DNA: TGCGCCAGCAGCCAAGAGTCTGGGACAGGGGTTGGGCAGTACTTC. Translating gives CASSQESGTGVGQYF.

This chain uses TRBV27 with TRBJ2-1, with 7 bases lining up with TRBD2. This CDR3 is 14 amino acids long. The germline CDR1 and CDR2 sequences are MNHEY and SMNVEV (reference sequence). Trimming at V came to 7 bases and at J to 8 bases, leaving 11 bases not matched to a gene. The CDR3 DNA reads TGTGCCAGCACCTCGAGCGGGATGAGGGATGAGCAGTTCTTC. As protein: CASTSSGMRDEQFF.

V is TRBV14 and J is TRBJ2-7; D is unresolved. This CDR3 contains 11 residues. Per germline, CDR1 SGHDN and CDR2 FVKESK. V lost 1 base and J lost 2, with 0 bases in between. The CDR3 here is CASSQAYEQYF. In DNA, the CDR3 is TGTGCCAGCAGCCAAGCCTACGAGCAGTACTTC.

A few counts support this clone. V usage is TRBV5-1 and J usage is TRBJ2-4, with no clear D. The CDR3 is 15 residues long. Germline CDR1 and CDR2: SGHRS and YFSETQ. Trimming left V 0 bases short and J 1 base short, with 8 bases between. The CDR3 DNA reads as TGCGCCAGCAGCTTGGGTGGCGCGGCCAAAAACATTCAGTACTTC. This encodes CASSLGGAAKNIQYF.

This clone was counted only a few times. Here the CDR3 reads CSVDGGWYGYTF. In DNA, the CDR3 is TGCAGCGTTGACGGGGGATGGTATGGCTACACCTTC. The chain links TRBV29-1 to TRBJ1-2; D may be TRBD1 (5 bases). The CDR3 sequence is 12 residues long. The germline V gene has CDR1 SQVTM and CDR2 ANQGSEA. Trimming shortened V by 3 bases and J by 5 bases, and 10 bases separated the two germline ends.

The chain has TRBV29-1 and TRBJ2-7, with 10 bases aligning to TRBD1. This CDR3 is built from 12 residues. The germline V gene encodes CDR1 SQVTM and CDR2 ANQGSEA. V trimming: 4 bases; J trimming: 5 bases; junction bases outside the gene matches: 2. Here the CDR3 DNA reads TGCAGCGTTGGACAGGGGGCAAACGAGCAGTACTTC. It is translated as CSVGQGANEQYF.

The chain employs TRBV5-1 and TRBJ1-2; 7 nucleotides align to TRBD1. V lost 3 bases, J lost 6 bases, and 5 bases stayed unmatched. Germline V lookup: CDR1 SGHRS, CDR2 YFSETQ. This CDR3 spans 13 amino acids. As DNA, the CDR3 is TGCGCCAGCAGCTCCCAGGGGGGCGATGGCTACACCTTC. Translating gives CASSSQGGDGYTF.

Concerning this clone itself: Other nucleotide sequences in the sample specify the same CDR3. This chain links TRBV10-2 with TRBJ2-5, with D hard to call. V lost 2 bases, J lost 5 bases, and 3 bases lay in between. This CDR3 comprises 11 residues. Germline values: CDR1 WSHSY, CDR2 SAAADI. The DNA for the CDR3 is TGCGCCAGCAGTGAGAGGGAGACCCAGTACTTC. Translated: CASSERETQYF.